This TCR beta chain was documented in a study of blood T cell repertoires in COVID-19 (dated by TCRdb to 2020 to 2022). Regarding the research as a whole: Samples from collaborators originated in the United States, Italy and Spain and spanned both the acute and convalescent phases of COVID-19. The material from the prospective study consisted of cDNA or gDNA derived from T cells, B-cell-depleted T cells, or PBMCs. The dataset comprised deeply sampled blood TCRbeta repertoires from subjects exposed to, actively infected with, or recovered from COVID-19. The repertoires were made available in a free public database intended to serve as a resource for research on the immune response to SARS-CoV-2. The samples were drawn from two sources: the first 160 participants of the ongoing ImmuneRACE study, and over 1,000 subjects contributed by 6 global collaborators. Sample metadata almost always included a de-identified subject ID, COVID-19 status, age in years and sex. Where HLA class I and class II types were available, the types were taken from metadata supplied by the sample provider, not from assay-based typing.

Remarks on this clone: This clone's antigen is unknown. Qualities for individual bases were not recorded, and no much larger clone is one base off.

The full study reports these points: The quantity of clinical and demographic metadata differed by source and by participant and was supplied without curation.

Each collaborating institution followed its own protocols to collect whole blood in K2EDTA tubes. For TCRbeta analysis, collaborators shipped samples in one of three forms: frozen whole blood, isolated PBMCs, or DNA extracted from either of those sample types. Here V drops 0 bases and J drops 6 bases, and the junction holds 10 bases not matched to any gene. Including the terminal cysteine and phenylalanine, the CDR3 comprises 18 residues. The sequence is cut down to CDR3 DNA, 54 bases in frame from base 1. Via the germline V gene (reference sequence), CDR1 is LGHDT and CDR2 YNNKEL. TCRbeta CDR3 regions were amplified from genomic DNA using the immunoSEQ Assay, a bias-controlled multiplex PCR. As for how the authors treated the data: Nucleated cell counts per sample were estimated from amplification of reference gene primers within the assay. To quantify the absolute abundance of each unique TCRbeta CDR3 rearrangement, sequence reads were collapsed and filtered. For each sample, productive Simpson clonality was calculated by taking the square root of Simpson's diversity index across productive rearrangements. Sourced from immuneACCESS, this table was stored by TCRdb with only in-frame sequences that have V and J called. A share of the clones is absent; for the studies checked, an unresolved V gene accounts for under half, and the remainder has no known explanation. V and J calls and clone size are copied from that table; D and trimming were computed from the DNA. The sample table records 75,000 to 90,000 clones; over 80% of these occur just once. The ten most abundant clones make up more than 9.5% of the sample.

The sample taken for sequencing was peripheral blood. The V gene is TRBV3-1 (or the pseudogene TRBV3-2) and the J gene is TRBJ2-2, and 10 bases in between align with TRBD1. The source is a human donor in a cohort sampled during active COVID-19. The CDR3 reads CASSQDFLGQGVAGELFF. The nucleotide sequence is TGTGCCAGCAGCCAAGATTTTCTTGGACAGGGGGTCGCCGGGGAGCTGTTTTTT.